Shown below are 5 T cell receptor beta chains from a single sample sequenced in a study of cytomegalovirus exposure and HLA in healthy donors. The PCR ran on 60 Vbeta and 13 Jbeta primers. Clones were sequenced by immunoSEQ multiplex PCR, and TCRdb holds only the in-frame ones, with some missing. The sample carries about 94,000 clones, roughly 79% recorded once. The sample comprised PBMCs. The receptors here all came from a woman aged 40 to 50 in good health and CMV-seronegative.

This clone was detected once. The chain uses TRBV28 and TRBJ1-3; 7 bases map to TRBD1. Germline V gives CDR1 MDHEN, CDR2 SYDVKM. The CDR3 runs 16 residues. V was clipped by 5 bases and J by 2 bases; unmatched bases: 9. The CDR3 region is CASSAPDRAAGNTIYF. CDR3 DNA sequence: TGTGCCAGCAGTGCCCCCGACAGGGCAGCTGGAAACACCATATATTTT.

The chain is built from TRBV5-1 and TRBJ2-7, with a weak D call TRBD2 (7 bases). Per the germline V gene, CDR1 is SGHRS and CDR2 is YFSETQ. The ends were cut back, 1 base at V and 0 bases at J, with 20 bases in the middle. The CDR3 contains 18 residues. CDR3 sequence (DNA): TGCGCCAGCAGCTTGTTCGTCGCTGGCGGGGGCAGCTCCTACGAGCAGTACTTC. As protein: CASSLFVAGGGSSYEQYF. The full variable domain, its missing parts supplied by reference TRBV5-1 and TRBJ2-7, is KAGVTQTPRYLIKTRGQQVTLSCSPISGHRSVSWYQQTPGQGLQFLFEYFSETQRNKGNFPGRFSGRQFSNSRSEMNVSTLELGDSALYLCASSLFVAGGGSSYEQYFGPGTRLTVT.

The chain recombines TRBV7-8 with TRBJ1-4; 10 bases agree with TRBD1. J lost 14 bases, V lost 5 bases, and 20 bases had no gene match. The germline V gene encodes CDR1 SGHVS and CDR2 FQNEAQ. CDR3 length equals 17 residues. CDR3 residues: CASSPGQGSLPDLGLFF. The CDR3 DNA reads TGTGCCAGCAGCCCGGGACAGGGGTCCCTACCTGACCTGGGGCTGTTTTTT.

The chain uses TRBV9 and TRBJ2-3, with 9 bases lining up with TRBD2. V shed 0 bases, J shed 4 bases, and the junction held 3 bases outside the gene matches. The CDR3 is made up of 15 amino acids. CDR1 and CDR2 (germline): SGDLS, YYNGEE. The CDR3 nucleotides are TGTGCCAGCAGCGTAGCCCCTAGCGGGGCAGATACGCAGTATTTT. As protein: CASSVAPSGADTQYF.

This clone was found once. This chain uses TRBV5-1 with TRBJ1-3; 10 bases line up with TRBD1. CDR3 length equals 16 residues. The germline V gene encodes CDR1 SGHRS and CDR2 YFSETQ. Trimming cost V 4 bases and J 3 bases; bases outside gene matches: 7. The CDR3 protein is CASSTMTGGGGNTIYF. The CDR3 coding sequence is TGCGCCAGCAGCACTATGACAGGGGGCGGTGGAAACACCATATATTTT.